Sequencing of this T cell receptor beta chain was carried out in a study of blood T cell repertoires in COVID-19 (dated by TCRdb to about 2020). Regarding the research as a whole: The collaborator samples originated in the United States, Italy and Spain and spanned the acute and convalescent phases of COVID-19. The material from the prospective study consisted of cDNA or gDNA derived from T cells, B-cell-depleted T cells, or PBMCs. Samples came from the ongoing ImmuneRACE study (first 160 participants) plus 1,254 subjects from 6 global collaborators. Where available, HLA class I and class II types were obtained from metadata supplied by the sample provider rather than from assay-based typing. The repertoires were released in a freely available public database meant as a resource for research on the immune response to SARS-CoV-2. A de-identified subject ID, COVID-19 status, age in years and sex were almost always included in the sample metadata. Deeply sampled blood TCRbeta repertoires from subjects exposed to, actively infected with, or recovered from COVID-19 were included in the dataset.

One collaborating source in Seattle enrolled patients while the patients were actively infected and followed the patients over time throughout the course of disease. The collaborating institutions used their own protocols to collect whole blood in K2EDTA tubes. For TCRbeta analysis, collaborator samples were shipped as frozen whole blood, as isolated PBMCs, or as DNA extracted from either sample type. The CDR3 runs 15 residues from the cysteine to the phenylalanine. The CDR3 DNA has 45 bases and is translated from base 1. From a lookup of the germline V gene, CDR1 and CDR2 are MGHRA and YSYEKL. Trimming removed 1 base from V and 2 bases from J, leaving 9 bases between the germline ends. Remarks on this clone: It has no known antigen specificity. No base-level quality is on record; no much larger clone is a single base apart.

TCRbeta CDR3 regions were amplified from genomic DNA by means of the immunoSEQ Assay, a bias-controlled multiplex PCR. In the source study's methods: The number of nucleated cells in each sample was estimated from the amplification of reference gene primers within the assay. To quantify the absolute abundance of each unique TCRbeta CDR3 rearrangement, sequence reads were collapsed and filtered. For each sample, productive Simpson clonality was calculated as the square root of Simpson's diversity index over productive rearrangements. TCRdb obtained this table from immuneACCESS and retained in-frame rearrangements with V and J assigned. These tables miss some clones; where compared with another copy, unresolved V genes account for less than half of the shortfall, and the remainder is unexplained. V and J calls plus clone size are reproduced from that table; the DNA served to infer D and trimming. The sample profile shows under 95,000 clones; 70% to 90% of them were found once. Around 9.6% of the sample rests with the top ten.

On the study overall, not on this receptor specifically: The quantity of clinical and demographic metadata differed by source and by participant and was supplied without curation.

The chain is made from TRBV4-1 and TRBJ1-5; TRBD1 is perhaps the D gene, given 6 matching bases. This TCR derives from a man between 50 and 59 years old with COVID-19, enrolled during active disease. Input material: peripheral blood. The sequence in DNA is TGCGCCAGCAGCCAAGCATCAGGGGGCAATCAGCCCCAGCATTTT. The encoded protein is CASSQASGGNQPQHF.